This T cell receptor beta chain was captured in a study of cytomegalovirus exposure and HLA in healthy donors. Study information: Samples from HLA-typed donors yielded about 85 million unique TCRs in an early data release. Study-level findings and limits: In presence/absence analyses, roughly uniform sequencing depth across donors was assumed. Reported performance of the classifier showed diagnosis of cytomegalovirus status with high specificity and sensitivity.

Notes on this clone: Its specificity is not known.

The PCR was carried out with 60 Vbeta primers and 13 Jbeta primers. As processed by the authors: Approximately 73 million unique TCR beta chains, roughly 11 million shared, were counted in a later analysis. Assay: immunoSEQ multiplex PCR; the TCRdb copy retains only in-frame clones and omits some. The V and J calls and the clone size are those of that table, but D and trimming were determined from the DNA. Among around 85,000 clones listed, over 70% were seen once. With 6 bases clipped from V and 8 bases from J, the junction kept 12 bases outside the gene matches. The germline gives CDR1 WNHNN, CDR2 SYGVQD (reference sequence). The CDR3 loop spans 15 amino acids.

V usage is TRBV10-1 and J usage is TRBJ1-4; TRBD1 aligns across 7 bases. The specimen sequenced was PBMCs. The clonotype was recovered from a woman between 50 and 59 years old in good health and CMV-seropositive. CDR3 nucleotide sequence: TGCGCCAGCAGCCTTACCGGGACAGTTAGCGAAAAACTGTTTTTT. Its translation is CASSLTGTVSEKLFF.